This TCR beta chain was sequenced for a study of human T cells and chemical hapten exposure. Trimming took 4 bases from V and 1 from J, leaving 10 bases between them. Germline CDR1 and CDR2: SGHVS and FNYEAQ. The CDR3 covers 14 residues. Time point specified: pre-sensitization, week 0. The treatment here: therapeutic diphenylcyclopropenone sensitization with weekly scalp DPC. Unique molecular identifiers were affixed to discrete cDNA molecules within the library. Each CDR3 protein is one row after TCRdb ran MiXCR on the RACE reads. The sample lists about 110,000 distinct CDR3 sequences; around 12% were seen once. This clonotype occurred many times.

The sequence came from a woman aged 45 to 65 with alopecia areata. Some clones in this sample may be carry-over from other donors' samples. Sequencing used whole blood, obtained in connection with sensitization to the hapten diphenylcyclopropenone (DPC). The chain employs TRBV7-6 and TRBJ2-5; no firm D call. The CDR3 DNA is TGTGCCAGCAGCTCAAACGCGATCCAAGAGACCCAGTACTTC. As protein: CASSSNAIQETQYF.